The 13 T cell receptor beta chains in this list originate from one sample, sequenced in a study of tumor-infiltrating lymphocytes in localized non-small cell lung cancer. The method was immunoSEQ multiplex PCR; TCRdb's version includes in-frame clones alone and lacks a portion of them. The sample records a few thousand clones, approximately 65% being singletons. Sequenced input: uninvolved lung tissue not adjacent to the tumor. The receptors originated from a human donor with non-small cell lung cancer.

V and J are TRBV5-1 and TRBJ1-1; the D is unclear. The V end was cut by 3 bases, the J end by 0 bases, with 12 bases between. The CDR3 extends over 15 amino acids. Germline values: CDR1 SGHRS, CDR2 YFSETQ. The CDR3 DNA reads as TGCGCCAGCAGCTGGCGGGAAGCGGTGAACACTGAAGCTTTCTTT. Translation: CASSWREAVNTEAFF.

The chain uses TRBV6-6 and TRBJ2-2; D uncertain. The CDR3 totals 14 residues. Trimming shortened V by 8 bases and J by 5 bases, and 15 bases separated the two germline ends. Looked up from germline, CDR1 is MNHNY and CDR2 is SVGAGI (reference sequence). The CDR3 is CASSSQDGTGELFF. In nucleotides, the CDR3 is TGTGCCAGCTCCTCCCAGGATGGTACCGGGGAGCTGTTTTTT.

The V and J genes are TRBV25-1 and TRBJ2-1, with 7 nucleotides matching TRBD2. The length of the CDR3 is 15 residues. Germline-derived CDR1 and CDR2 are MGHDK and SYGVNS. The ends lost 4 bases at V and 0 bases at J; junction bases unmatched: 3. The CDR3 DNA follows: TGTGCCAGCAGTGCGCGGGGGACCTCCTACAATGAGCAGTTCTTC. The encoded protein is CASSARGTSYNEQFF.

The genes are TRBV18 and TRBJ2-1; D possibly corresponds to TRBD1 (6 bases). Germline V gene sequence: CDR1 KGHSH, CDR2 LQKENI. The length of the CDR3 is 13 residues. Trimming took 5 bases from V and 11 from J, leaving 16 bases between them. This CDR3 reads CASSTGYREKQFF. As DNA, the CDR3 is TGTGCCAGCTCAACGGGGTACAGGGAGAAGCAGTTCTTC.

The gene calls are TRBV5-1 and TRBJ2-1, with 8 bases identical to TRBD1. J was trimmed by 5 bases and V by 3 bases; bases with no gene match: 7. The CDR3 contains 15 residues. Per germline, CDR1 SGHRS and CDR2 YFSETQ. The CDR3 is CASSSGQGQDNEQFF. In nucleotides, the CDR3 is TGCGCCAGCAGCTCTGGACAGGGCCAAGACAATGAGCAGTTCTTC.

V and J are TRBV18 and TRBJ2-7; 11 bases line up with TRBD1. Germline trimming cut 6 bases from V and 4 bases from J; bases unmatched to any gene: 20. Germline loops: CDR1 KGHSH, CDR2 LQKENI. The CDR3 is 19 amino acids. The CDR3 DNA is TGTGCCAGCTCGCAACTTCCCGGACAGGGGGCCCGGATTCAATACGAGCAGTACTTC. Its protein is CASSQLPGQGARIQYEQYF.

J is TRBJ1-1 and V is TRBV2, with D maybe TRBD1 (5 bases). The CDR3 sequence is 13 residues long. Germline V CDR1 and CDR2: SNHLY, FYNNEI. Trimming pared 4 bases from V and 4 bases from J, leaving 10 bases between. The CDR3 coding sequence is TGTGCCAGCAGTGTAAAAGGGGCCACTGAAGCTTTCTTT. Translating it yields CASSVKGATEAFF. The entire variable domain, with the rest obtained from reference TRBV2 and TRBJ1-1, is as follows: EPEVTQTPSHQVTQMGQEVILRCVPISNHLYFYWYRQILGQKVEFLVSFYNNEISEKSEIFDDQFSVERPDGSNFTLKIRSTKLEDSAMYFCASSVKGATEAFFGQGTRLTVV.

This clone was counted only a few times. This chain uses TRBV19 with TRBJ2-1; no clear D. Germline V gene sequence: CDR1 LNHDA, CDR2 SQIVND (reference sequence). Trimming left V 5 bases short and J 2 bases short, with 7 bases between. The CDR3 is 13 residues long. CDR3 bases: TGTGCCAGTAGTTTAACTCCCTACAATGAGCAGTTCTTC. This encodes CASSLTPYNEQFF.

This chain uses TRBV12-5 with TRBJ2-1; D is unclear. Trimming removed 6 bases from V and 10 bases from J, with 16 bases in between. The germline gives CDR1 LGHNT, CDR2 FRNRAP. The CDR3 loop spans 13 amino acids. The CDR3 DNA sequence: TGTGCTAGTGGAACTTCCCAGAGTTACGAGCAGTTCTTC. Translating gives CASGTSQSYEQFF.

V and J are TRBV9 and TRBJ2-6; D is uncertain. V was trimmed by 2 bases and J by 4 bases, leaving 10 bases between them. The CDR3 length is 15 residues. CDR1 is SGDLS and CDR2 is YYNGEE in the germline V gene. CDR3 amino acids: CASSVGSLGANVLTF. Here the CDR3 DNA reads TGTGCCAGCAGCGTCGGTTCACTCGGGGCCAACGTCCTGACTTTC.

This clone was seen a few times. V and J are TRBV10-3 and TRBJ2-5, with TRBD1 as a possible D gene (5 bases). The V end was cut by 4 bases, the J end by 5 bases, with 5 bases between. The germline CDR1 and CDR2 sequences are ENHRY and SYGVKD. The CDR3 spans 11 residues. CDR3 DNA sequence: TGTGCCATCAGTGCAGGGGAGACCCAGTACTTC. It yields the protein CAISAGETQYF.

CDR3 bases: TGTGCCTGGAGGGCGGGGGGCGCGGGCTACACCTTC. This encodes CAWRAGGAGYTF. J is TRBJ1-2 and V is TRBV30, with a tentative D call TRBD1 (6 bases). V was clipped by 3 bases and J by 8 bases, with 13 bases between them. Germline CDR1 reads GTSNPN; CDR2 reads SVGIG (reference sequence). This CDR3 is built from 12 residues. The full variable domain, rest sourced from reference TRBV30 and TRBJ1-2, is SQTIHQWPATLVQPVGSPLSLECTVEGTSNPNLYWYRQAAGRGLQLLFYSVGIGQISSEVPQNLSASRPQDRQFILSSKKLLLSDSGFYLCAWRAGGAGYTFGSGTRLTVV.

The CDR3 region is CASSFGKNTEAFF. CDR3 DNA sequence: TGTGCCAGCAGCTTCGGAAAGAACACTGAAGCTTTCTTT. The V gene is TRBV5-4, the J gene TRBJ1-1; D is unclear. Trimming left V 2 bases short and J 1 base short, with 6 bases between. Germline-derived CDR1 and CDR2 are SGHNT and YYREEE (reference sequence). This CDR3 spans 13 amino acids.